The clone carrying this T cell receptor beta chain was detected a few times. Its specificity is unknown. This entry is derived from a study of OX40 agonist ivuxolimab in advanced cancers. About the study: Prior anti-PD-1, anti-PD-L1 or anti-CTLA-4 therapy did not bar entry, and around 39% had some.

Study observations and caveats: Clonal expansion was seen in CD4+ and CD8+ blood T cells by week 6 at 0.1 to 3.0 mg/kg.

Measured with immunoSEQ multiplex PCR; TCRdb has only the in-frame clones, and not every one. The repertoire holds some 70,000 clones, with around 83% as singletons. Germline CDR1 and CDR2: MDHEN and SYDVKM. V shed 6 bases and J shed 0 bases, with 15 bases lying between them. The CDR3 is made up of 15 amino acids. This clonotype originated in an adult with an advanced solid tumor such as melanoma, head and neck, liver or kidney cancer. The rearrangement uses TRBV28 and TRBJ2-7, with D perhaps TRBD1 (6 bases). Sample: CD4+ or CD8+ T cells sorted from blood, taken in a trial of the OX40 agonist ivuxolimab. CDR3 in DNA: TGTGCCAGCAGGCCCAGTTCGGGACACTCCTACGAGCAGTACTTC. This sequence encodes CASRPSSGHSYEQYF.